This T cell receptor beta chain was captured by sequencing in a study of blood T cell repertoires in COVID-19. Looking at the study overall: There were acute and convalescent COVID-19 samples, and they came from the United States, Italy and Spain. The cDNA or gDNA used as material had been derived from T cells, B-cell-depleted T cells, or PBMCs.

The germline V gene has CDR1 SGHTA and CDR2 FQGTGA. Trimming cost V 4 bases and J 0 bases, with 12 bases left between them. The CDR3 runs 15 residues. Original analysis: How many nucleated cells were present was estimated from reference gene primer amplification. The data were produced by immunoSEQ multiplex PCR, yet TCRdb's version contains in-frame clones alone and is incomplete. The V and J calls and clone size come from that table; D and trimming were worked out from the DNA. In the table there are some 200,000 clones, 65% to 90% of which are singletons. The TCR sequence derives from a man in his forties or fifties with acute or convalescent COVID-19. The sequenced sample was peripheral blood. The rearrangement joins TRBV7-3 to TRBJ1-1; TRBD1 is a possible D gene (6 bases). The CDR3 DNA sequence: TGTGCCAGCAGCTCGACAGGTTGGATGAACACTGAAGCTTTCTTT. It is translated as CASSSTGWMNTEAFF.